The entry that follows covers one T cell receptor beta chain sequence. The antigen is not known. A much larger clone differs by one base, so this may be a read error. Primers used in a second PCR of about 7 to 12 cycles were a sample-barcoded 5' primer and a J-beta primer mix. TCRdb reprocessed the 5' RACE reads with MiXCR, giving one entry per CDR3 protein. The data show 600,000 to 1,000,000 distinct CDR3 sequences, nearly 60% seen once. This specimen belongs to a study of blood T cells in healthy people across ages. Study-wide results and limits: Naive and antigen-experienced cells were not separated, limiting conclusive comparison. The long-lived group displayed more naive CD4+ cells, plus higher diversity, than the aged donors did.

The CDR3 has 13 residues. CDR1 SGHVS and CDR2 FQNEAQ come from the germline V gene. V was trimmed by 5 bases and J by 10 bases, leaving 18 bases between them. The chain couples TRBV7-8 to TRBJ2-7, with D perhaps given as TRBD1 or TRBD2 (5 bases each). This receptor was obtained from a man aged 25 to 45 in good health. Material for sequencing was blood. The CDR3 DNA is TGTGCCAGCAGCCTGGGGGAACAAGAGGCCCAGTACTTC. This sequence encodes CASSLGEQEAQYF.